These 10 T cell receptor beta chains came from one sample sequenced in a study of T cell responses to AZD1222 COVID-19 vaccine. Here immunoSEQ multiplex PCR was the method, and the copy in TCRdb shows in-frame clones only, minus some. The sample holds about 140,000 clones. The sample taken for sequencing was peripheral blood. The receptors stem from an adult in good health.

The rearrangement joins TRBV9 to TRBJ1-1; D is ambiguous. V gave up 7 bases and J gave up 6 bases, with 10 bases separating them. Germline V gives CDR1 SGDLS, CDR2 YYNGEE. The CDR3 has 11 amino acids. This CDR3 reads CASHGWAEAFF. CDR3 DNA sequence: TGTGCCAGCCACGGCTGGGCTGAAGCTTTCTTT.

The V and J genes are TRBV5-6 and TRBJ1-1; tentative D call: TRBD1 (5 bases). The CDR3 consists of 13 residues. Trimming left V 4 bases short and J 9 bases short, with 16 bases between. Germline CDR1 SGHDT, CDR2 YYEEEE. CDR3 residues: CASSLGHGPQAFF. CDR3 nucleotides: TGTGCCAGCAGCCTAGGACACGGGCCCCAAGCTTTCTTT.

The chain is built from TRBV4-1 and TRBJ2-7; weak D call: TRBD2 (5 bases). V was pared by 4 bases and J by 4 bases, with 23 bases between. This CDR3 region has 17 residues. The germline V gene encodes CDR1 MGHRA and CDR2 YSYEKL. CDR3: CASSREHPGSSPYEQYF. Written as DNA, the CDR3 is TGCGCCAGCAGCCGAGAACACCCGGGATCTTCCCCTTACGAGCAGTACTTC.

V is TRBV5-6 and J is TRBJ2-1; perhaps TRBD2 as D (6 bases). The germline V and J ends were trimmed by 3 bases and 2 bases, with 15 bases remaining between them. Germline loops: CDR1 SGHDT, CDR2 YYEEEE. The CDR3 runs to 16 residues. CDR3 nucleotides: TGTGCCAGCAGCTCAGGTGGGGGGAGTCCCTACAATGAGCAGTTCTTC. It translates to CASSSGGGSPYNEQFF.

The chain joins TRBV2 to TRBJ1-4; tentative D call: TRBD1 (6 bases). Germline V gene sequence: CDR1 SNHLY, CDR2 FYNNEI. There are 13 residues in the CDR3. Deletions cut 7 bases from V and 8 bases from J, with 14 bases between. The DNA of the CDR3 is TGTGCCAGCAAGGCAGGGGCTTTGGAAAAACTGTTTTTT. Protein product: CASKAGALEKLFF.

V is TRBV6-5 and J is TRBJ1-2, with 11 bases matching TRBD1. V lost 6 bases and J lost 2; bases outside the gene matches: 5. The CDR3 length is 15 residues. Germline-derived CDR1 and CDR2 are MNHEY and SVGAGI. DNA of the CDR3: TGTGCCAGCAGCGCAGGACAGGGGGCAAACTATGGCTACACCTTC. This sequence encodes CASSAGQGANYGYTF.

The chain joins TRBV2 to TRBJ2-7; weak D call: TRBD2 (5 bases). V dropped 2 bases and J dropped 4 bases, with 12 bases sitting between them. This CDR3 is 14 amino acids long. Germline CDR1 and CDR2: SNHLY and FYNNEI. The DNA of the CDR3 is TGTGCCAGCAGTGAAAGGGCTAGCTGGTACGAGCAGTACTTC. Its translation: CASSERASWYEQYF.

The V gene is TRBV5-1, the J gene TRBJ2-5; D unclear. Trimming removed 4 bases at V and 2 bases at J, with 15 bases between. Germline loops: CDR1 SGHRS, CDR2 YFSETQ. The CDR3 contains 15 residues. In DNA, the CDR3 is TGCGCCAGCAGCGTCCTGTCTCCAAATCAAGAGACCCAGTACTTC. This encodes CASSVLSPNQETQYF.

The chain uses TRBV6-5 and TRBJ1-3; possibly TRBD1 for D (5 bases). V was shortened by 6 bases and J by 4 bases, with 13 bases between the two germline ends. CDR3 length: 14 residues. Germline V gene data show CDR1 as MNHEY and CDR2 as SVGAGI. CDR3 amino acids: CASSRVGTGNTIYF. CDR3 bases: TGTGCCAGCAGCCGCGTAGGGACCGGAAACACCATATATTTT.

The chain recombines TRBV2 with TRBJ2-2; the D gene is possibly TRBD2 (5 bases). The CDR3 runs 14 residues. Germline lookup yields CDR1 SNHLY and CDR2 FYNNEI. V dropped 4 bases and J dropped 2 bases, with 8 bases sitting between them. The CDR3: CASSATRNTGELFF. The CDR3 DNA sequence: TGTGCCAGCAGTGCCACTAGAAACACCGGGGAGCTGTTTTTT.